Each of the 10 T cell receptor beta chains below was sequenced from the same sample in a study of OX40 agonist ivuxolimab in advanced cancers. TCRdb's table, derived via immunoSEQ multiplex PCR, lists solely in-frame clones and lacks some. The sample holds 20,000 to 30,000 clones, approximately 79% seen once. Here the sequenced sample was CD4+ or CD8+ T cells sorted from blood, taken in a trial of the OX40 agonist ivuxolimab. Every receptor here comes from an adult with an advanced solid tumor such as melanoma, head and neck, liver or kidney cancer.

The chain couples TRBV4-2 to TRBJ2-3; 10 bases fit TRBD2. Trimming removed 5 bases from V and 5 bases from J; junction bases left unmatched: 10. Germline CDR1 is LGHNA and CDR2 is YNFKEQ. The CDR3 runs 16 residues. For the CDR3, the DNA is TGTGCCAGCAGCATAGCAGCGGGGGGGCCGAAAGATACGCAGTATTTT. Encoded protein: CASSIAAGGPKDTQYF.

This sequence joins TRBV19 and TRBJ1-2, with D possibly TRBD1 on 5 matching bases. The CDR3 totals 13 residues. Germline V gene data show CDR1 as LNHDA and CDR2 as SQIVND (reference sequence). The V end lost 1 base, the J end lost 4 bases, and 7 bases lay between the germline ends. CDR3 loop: CASSIAGFYGYTF. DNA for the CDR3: TGTGCCAGTAGTATAGCAGGGTTCTATGGCTACACCTTC.

The CDR3 coding sequence is TGCGCCAGCAGTGAGTGGGCTAGCGGGGGAGATGAGCAGTTCTTC. Its translation is CASSEWASGGDEQFF. The chain joins TRBV10-1 to TRBJ2-1; 10 nucleotides match TRBD2. V shed 1 base, J shed 8 bases, and the junction held 5 bases outside the gene matches. Germline CDR1 is WNHNN and CDR2 is SYGVQD (reference sequence). The CDR3 is 15 residues long.

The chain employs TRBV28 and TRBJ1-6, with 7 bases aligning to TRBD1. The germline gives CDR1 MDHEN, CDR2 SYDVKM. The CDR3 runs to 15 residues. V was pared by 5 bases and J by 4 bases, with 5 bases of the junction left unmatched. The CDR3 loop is CASSGSTGYNSPLHF. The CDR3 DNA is TGTGCCAGCAGTGGATCGACAGGGTATAATTCACCCCTCCACTTT.

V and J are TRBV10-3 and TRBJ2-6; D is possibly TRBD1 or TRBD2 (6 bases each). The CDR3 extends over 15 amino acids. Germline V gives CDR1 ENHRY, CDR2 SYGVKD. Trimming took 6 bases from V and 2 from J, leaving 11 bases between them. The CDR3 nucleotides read TGTGCCATCAGCGGGGGACACACTGGGGCCAACGTCCTGACTTTC. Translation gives CAISGGHTGANVLTF.

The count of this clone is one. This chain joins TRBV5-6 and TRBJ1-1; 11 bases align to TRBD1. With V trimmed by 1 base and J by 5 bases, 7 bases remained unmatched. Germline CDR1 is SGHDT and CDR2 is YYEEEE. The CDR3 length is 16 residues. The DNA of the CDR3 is TGTGCCAGCAGCTTGACAATTGGACAGGGGGCGACTGAAGCTTTCTTT. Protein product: CASSLTIGQGATEAFF. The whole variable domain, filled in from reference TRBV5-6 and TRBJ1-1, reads DAGVTQSPTHLIKTRGQQVTLRCSPKSGHDTVSWYQQALGQGPQFIFQYYEEEERQRGNFPDRFSGHQFPNYSSELNVNALLLGDSALYLCASSLTIGQGATEAFFGQGTRLTVV.

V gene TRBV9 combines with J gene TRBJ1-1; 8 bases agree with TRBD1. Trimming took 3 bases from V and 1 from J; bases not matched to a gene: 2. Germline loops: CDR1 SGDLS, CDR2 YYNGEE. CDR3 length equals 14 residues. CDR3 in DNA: TGTGCCAGCAGCGCCGGGACAGGGAACACTGAAGCTTTCTTT. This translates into CASSAGTGNTEAFF.

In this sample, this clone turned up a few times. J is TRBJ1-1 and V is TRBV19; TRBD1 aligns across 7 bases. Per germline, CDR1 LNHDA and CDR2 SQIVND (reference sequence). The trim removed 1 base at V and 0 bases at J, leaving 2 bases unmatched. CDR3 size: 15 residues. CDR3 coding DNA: TGTGCCAGTAGTATAGGGGACAGCATGAACACTGAAGCTTTCTTT. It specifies CASSIGDSMNTEAFF. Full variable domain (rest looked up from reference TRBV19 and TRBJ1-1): DGGITQSPKYLFRKEGQNVTLSCEQNLNHDAMYWYRQDPGQGLRLIYYSQIVNDFQKGDIAEGYSVSREKKESFPLTVTSAQKNPTAFYLCASSIGDSMNTEAFFGQGTRLTVV.

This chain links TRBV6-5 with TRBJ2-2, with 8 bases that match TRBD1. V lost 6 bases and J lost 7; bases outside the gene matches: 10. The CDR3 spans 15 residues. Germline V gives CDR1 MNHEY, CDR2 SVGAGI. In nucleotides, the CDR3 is TGTGCCAGCAGACCCCAGGGGGCGAGTGGCGGGGAGCTGTTTTTT. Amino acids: CASRPQGASGGELFF.

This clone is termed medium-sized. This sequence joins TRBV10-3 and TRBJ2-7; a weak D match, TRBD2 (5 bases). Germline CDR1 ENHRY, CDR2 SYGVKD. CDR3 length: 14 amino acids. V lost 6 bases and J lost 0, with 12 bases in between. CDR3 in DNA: TGTGCCATCAGGGAGACGGGGATCTCCTACGAGCAGTACTTC. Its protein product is CAIRETGISYEQYF.